This TCR beta chain was identified during a study of blood T cells in healthy people across ages. A second PCR, run for about 7 to 11 cycles, used a sample-barcoded 5' primer plus a J-beta primer mix. From the 5' RACE reads, TCRdb called clonotypes with MiXCR, one entry per CDR3 protein. Of roughly 1,100,000 distinct CDR3 sequences in the sample, approximately 25% were seen once. Researchers isolated at least 7 million PBMCs per sample. The CDR3 extends over 14 amino acids. The V gene end was trimmed by 4 bases and the J gene end by 3 bases; junction bases not matched to a gene: 6. The germline V gene encodes CDR1 LGHNA and CDR2 YSLEER. This clonotype was observed a few times. The same data also went into a second study, on T cells of mothers and their children. That study reports: The donors comprised over 5 children and their three healthy Caucasian mothers. Versus unrelated pairs, overlap was slightly higher in related mother-child pairs, without reaching significance.

Sequencing input: blood. The receptor comes from a girl aged 2 to 10 in good health. This chain joins TRBV4-3 and TRBJ2-7, with 7 bases aligning to TRBD2. DNA of the CDR3: TGCGCCAGCAGCCCCCGTGGGGGGGGCTACGAGCAGTACTTC. Protein: CASSPRGGGYEQYF.